The next 26 T cell receptor beta chains were all read from a single sample in a study of PD-1 blockade in mismatch repair-deficient tumors. The protocol was immunoSEQ multiplex PCR, while the TCRdb copy is restricted to in-frame clones and leaves out a portion. Of about 110,000 clones in the sample, approximately 80% are singletons; the top ten hold 4.7%. The material sequenced was peripheral blood, taken approximately 64 weeks after starting pembrolizumab. The receptors were sampled from an adult with mismatch repair-deficient cancer.

The chain combines TRBV5-5 with TRBJ2-2; TRBD2 matches at 12 bases. This CDR3 has 17 amino acids. The ends lost 1 base at V and 6 bases at J; junction bases unmatched: 7. Germline V lookup: CDR1 SGHKS, CDR2 YYEKEE (reference sequence). The CDR3 DNA is TGTGCCAGCAGCTTGTCTAGCGGGAGGGCCTCGGCCGGGGAGCTGTTTTTT. Its protein product is CASSLSSGRASAGELFF.

This clone was detected only a few times. The J gene is TRBJ1-2, the V gene TRBV18; D uncertain. With 1 base removed from V and 6 bases from J, the gap between germline ends came to 9 bases. Germline V gene data show CDR1 as KGHSH and CDR2 as LQKENI. CDR3 length: 13 residues. Here the CDR3 reads CASSPQGEDGYTF. CDR3 in DNA: TGTGCCAGCTCACCACAGGGCGAGGATGGCTACACCTTC.

This chain joins TRBV5-4 and TRBJ1-1; D uncertain. This CDR3 region has 15 residues. Looked up from germline, CDR1 is SGHNT and CDR2 is YYREEE (reference sequence). V lost 0 bases to trimming and J lost 0 bases, with 9 bases between them. This CDR3 reads CASSLEARLNTEAFF. The CDR3 nucleotides are TGTGCCAGCAGCTTGGAGGCCCGTTTGAACACTGAAGCTTTCTTT.

This chain connects TRBV28 to TRBJ2-1; 8 nucleotides agree with TRBD2. The germline gives CDR1 MDHEN, CDR2 SYDVKM. Trimming took 5 bases from V and 15 from J; bases not matched to a gene: 6. CDR3 length: 11 amino acids. The CDR3 region has the DNA TGTGCCAGCAGTCATGGACTAGCTCCGTTCTTC. Translated: CASSHGLAPFF.

Here the CDR3 reads CASSLALAGVYEQYF. CDR3 nucleotide sequence: TGTGCCAGCAGCCTCGCACTAGCGGGAGTTTACGAGCAGTACTTC. The chain links TRBV6-5 to TRBJ2-7, with 11 bases aligning to TRBD2. The CDR3 sequence is 15 residues long. The germline V gene encodes CDR1 MNHEY and CDR2 SVGAGI. V gave up 6 bases and J gave up 4 bases; unmatched junction bases: 8.

The genes are TRBV7-3 and TRBJ2-7; perhaps TRBD1 as D (5 bases). This CDR3 region has 13 residues. Per the germline V gene, CDR1 is SGHTA and CDR2 is FQGTGA. The V end lost 5 bases, the J end lost 7 bases, and 15 bases lay between the germline ends. The CDR3 DNA sequence: TGTGCCAGCAGCCCCGGACATTTCTCGGAGCAGTACTTC. Protein sequence: CASSPGHFSEQYF.

The chain employs TRBV7-2 and TRBJ2-3, with D uncertain. The germline V and J ends were trimmed by 1 base and 6 bases, with 5 bases remaining between them. There are 12 residues in the CDR3. Looked up from germline, CDR1 is SGHTA and CDR2 is FQGNSA. The chain's CDR3 is CASSLDSDTQYF. The CDR3 DNA is TGTGCCAGCAGCTTAGACTCCGATACGCAGTATTTT.

The chain joins TRBV19 to TRBJ1-1, with 11 positions matching TRBD1. Unmatched junction bases numbered 6, after V lost 7 bases and J lost 5 bases. Germline values: CDR1 LNHDA, CDR2 SQIVND (reference sequence). This CDR3 spans 14 amino acids. The CDR3 loop reads CASTAGQGETEAFF. CDR3 DNA sequence: TGTGCCAGTACCGCGGGACAGGGGGAAACTGAAGCTTTCTTT. The entire variable domain, with the rest obtained from reference TRBV19 and TRBJ1-1, is as follows: DGGITQSPKYLFRKEGQNVTLSCEQNLNHDAMYWYRQDPGQGLRLIYYSQIVNDFQKGDIAEGYSVSREKKESFPLTVTSAQKNPTAFYLCASTAGQGETEAFFGQGTRLTVV.

This chain connects TRBV6-1 to TRBJ1-2; D call uncertain. The CDR3 has 14 amino acids. CDR1 is MNHNS, CDR2 SASEGT, per germline. Deletions cut 1 base from V and 8 bases from J, with 14 bases between. CDR3 residues: CASSEGLGSGGYTF. In DNA form, the CDR3 reads TGTGCCAGCAGTGAAGGTCTGGGTTCGGGGGGCTACACCTTC.

The CDR3 nucleotides read TGTGCCAGCAGTCAAAAGCCTTACAATGAGCAGTTCTTC. Translation: CASSQKPYNEQFF. The chain links TRBV27 to TRBJ2-1, with D unclear. The CDR3 spans 13 residues. The ends were cut back, 5 bases at V and 4 bases at J, with 9 bases in the middle. CDR1 and CDR2 (germline): MNHEY, SMNVEV (reference sequence).

This clone was seen a single time. This chain links TRBV29-1 with TRBJ2-1, with D hard to call. CDR3 length equals 14 residues. The V and J ends lost 3 bases and 0 bases respectively, with 9 bases between them. Germline CDR1 SQVTM, CDR2 ANQGSEA. The CDR3 bases are TGCAGCGTTGATAGGACGAGCTCCTACAATGAGCAGTTCTTC. Protein: CSVDRTSSYNEQFF.

V gene TRBV28 combines with J gene TRBJ1-3, with TRBD1 matching 10 bases. This CDR3 spans 19 amino acids. With 7 bases clipped from V and 3 bases from J, the junction kept 18 bases outside the gene matches. Germline V gene data show CDR1 as MDHEN and CDR2 as SYDVKM. CDR3 sequence: CASNPITRRDRGLGNTIYF. CDR3 DNA: TGTGCCAGCAACCCAATAACGCGCCGAGACAGGGGGCTTGGAAACACCATATATTTT. The complete variable domain, with remaining parts taken from reference TRBV28 and TRBJ1-3, reads DVKVTQSSRYLVKRTGEKVFLECVQDMDHENMFWYRQDPGLGLRLIYFSYDVKMKEKGDIPEGYSVSREKKERFSLILESASTNQTSMYLCASNPITRRDRGLGNTIYFGEGSWLTVV.

This clone was seen only a few times. This sequence joins TRBV9 and TRBJ1-2; TRBD1 is a possible D gene (5 bases). CDR1 and CDR2 (germline): SGDLS, YYNGEE. There are 14 residues in the CDR3. V was shortened by 7 bases and J by 4 bases, with 17 bases between the two germline ends. The CDR3 loop is CASAAGDGPYGYTF. The CDR3 DNA reads as TGTGCCAGCGCGGCTGGGGACGGTCCCTATGGCTACACCTTC.

The V call is TRBV7-9, the J call TRBJ1-1, with no clear D. Per germline, CDR1 SEHNR and CDR2 FQNEAQ (reference sequence). The CDR3 is made up of 16 amino acids. V was shortened by 2 bases and J by 0 bases, with 13 bases between the two germline ends. CDR3 sequence (DNA): TGTGCCAGCAGCTTAAGCGGGGTAGGGCTGAACACTGAAGCTTTCTTT. It codes for CASSLSGVGLNTEAFF.

This chain connects TRBV9 to TRBJ2-3, with TRBD2 identical over 13 bases. CDR3 length: 16 amino acids. The trim removed 4 bases at V and 4 bases at J, leaving 6 bases unmatched. The germline V gene has CDR1 SGDLS and CDR2 YYNGEE. The CDR3 loop is CASSYHTSGGADTQYF. CDR3 sequence (DNA): TGTGCCAGCAGCTACCATACTAGCGGGGGGGCAGATACGCAGTATTTT.

The chain is built from TRBV7-9 and TRBJ2-1, with a possible D match to TRBD2 (6 bases). This CDR3 is built from 15 residues. Germline assignment: CDR1 SEHNR and CDR2 FQNEAQ (reference sequence). Trimming removed 3 bases from V and 6 bases from J, with 15 bases in between. In nucleotides, the CDR3 is TGTGCCAGCAGCTTTGGAGGGGTGGCTTTCAATGAGCAGTTCTTC. This translates into CASSFGGVAFNEQFF.

The V gene is TRBV6-1, the J gene TRBJ2-7; D may be TRBD1 or TRBD2 (7 bases each). The CDR3 covers 15 residues. Deletions cut 7 bases from V and 6 bases from J, with 22 bases between. The germline gives CDR1 MNHNS, CDR2 SASEGT. The CDR3 DNA is TGTGCCAGCATAGAAGGGGGCAGGGGGAGGGGCGAGCAGTACTTC. Protein sequence: CASIEGGRGRGEQYF.

The genes are TRBV7-9 and TRBJ1-1, with D possibly matching TRBD1 (6 bases). CDR3 length: 12 amino acids. V lost 3 bases to trimming and J lost 8 bases, with 10 bases between them. CDR1 is SEHNR and CDR2 is FQNEAQ in the germline V gene (reference sequence). CDR3 DNA: TGTGCCAGCAGCTTGGGGCAGGGGGAAGCTTTCTTT. Translating gives CASSLGQGEAFF.

The CDR3 is CASSVVARANYGYTF. The CDR3 DNA reads TGTGCCAGCAGTGTTGTGGCACGCGCTAACTATGGCTACACCTTC. The chain recombines TRBV2 with TRBJ1-2; D not resolved. Germline V CDR1 and CDR2: SNHLY, FYNNEI. The CDR3 runs to 15 residues. V was clipped by 4 bases and J by 0 bases, with 12 bases between them.

The CDR3 DNA is TGTGCCAGCAGCTTTTTTCCAGGAGAGTACGAGCAGTACTTC. This gives the protein CASSFFPGEYEQYF. The chain combines TRBV7-2 with TRBJ2-7; no definite D call. Germline V gives CDR1 SGHTA, CDR2 FQGNSA. The V end lost 3 bases, the J end lost 4 bases, and 13 bases lay between the germline ends. The CDR3 loop spans 14 amino acids.

Worth noting for this clone: Distinct nucleotide sequences in the sample also encode this CDR3. The gene calls are TRBV5-1 and TRBJ2-2; D perhaps matches TRBD2 (6 bases). The CDR3 is made up of 15 amino acids. Trimming removed 0 bases at V and 5 bases at J, with 11 bases between. CDR1 SGHRS and CDR2 YFSETQ come from the germline V gene. In DNA, the CDR3 is TGCGCCAGCAGCTTGGAGGGAGGTCGGACCGGGGAGCTGTTTTTT. This codes for CASSLEGGRTGELFF. Filled out from reference TRBV5-1 and TRBJ2-2, the complete variable domain reads KAGVTQTPRYLIKTRGQQVTLSCSPISGHRSVSWYQQTPGQGLQFLFEYFSETQRNKGNFPGRFSGRQFSNSRSEMNVSTLELGDSALYLCASSLEGGRTGELFFGEGSRLTVL.

This clone has more than one count but fewer than ten. The chain has TRBV11-1 and TRBJ1-2; a weak D match, TRBD1 (5 bases). Germline CDR1 SGHAT, CDR2 FQDESV (reference sequence). The CDR3 contains 15 residues. Trimming took off 4 bases at V and 1 base at J, with 13 bases between the two ends. This CDR3 reads CASSWGSGSNYGYTF. For the CDR3, the DNA is TGTGCCAGCAGCTGGGGATCAGGGAGTAACTATGGCTACACCTTC. The full variable domain, its missing parts supplied by reference TRBV11-1 and TRBJ1-2, is EAEVAQSPRYKITEKSQAVAFWCDPISGHATLYWYRQILGQGPELLVQFQDESVVDDSQLPKDRFSAERLKGVDSTLKIQPAELGDSAMYLCASSWGSGSNYGYTFGSGTRLTVV.

V is TRBV7-9 and J is TRBJ1-5; the D is unclear. V gave up 1 base and J gave up 0 bases, with 13 bases separating them. CDR1 is SEHNR and CDR2 is FQNEAQ in the germline V gene (reference sequence). The CDR3 loop spans 17 amino acids. The CDR3 loop reads CASSLGGWSYSNQPQHF. The CDR3 nucleotides read TGTGCCAGCAGCTTAGGAGGGTGGAGCTATAGCAATCAGCCCCAGCATTTT.

The V call is TRBV9, the J call TRBJ2-2; perhaps TRBD1 as D (6 bases). The germline CDR1 and CDR2 sequences are SGDLS and YYNGEE. The CDR3 spans 16 residues. The ends were cut back, 3 bases at V and 0 bases at J, with 12 bases in the middle. As DNA, the CDR3 is TGTGCCAGCAGCGAAAGAGGGGGATCGAACACCGGGGAGCTGTTTTTT. It yields the protein CASSERGGSNTGELFF. The full variable domain, in which reference TRBV9 and TRBJ2-2 provide the parts outside the CDR3, is DSGVTQTPKHLITATGQRVTLRCSPRSGDLSVYWYQQSLDQGLQFLIQYYNGEERAKGNILERFSAQQFPDLHSELNLSSLELGDSALYFCASSERGGSNTGELFFGEGSRLTVL.

The genes are TRBV19 and TRBJ2-5, with D uncertain. Trimming shortened V by 4 bases and J by 2 bases, and 14 bases separated the two germline ends. Germline CDR1 is LNHDA and CDR2 is SQIVND (reference sequence). The CDR3 contains 15 residues. The CDR3 sequence: CASSRVQNSQETQYF. The CDR3 DNA follows: TGTGCCAGTAGTAGGGTTCAGAACAGTCAAGAGACCCAGTACTTC.

This chain uses TRBV6-5 with TRBJ1-4; possible D gene TRBD1, 5 bases. This CDR3 contains 13 residues. Germline CDR1 reads MNHEY; CDR2 reads SVGAGI. V lost 6 bases, J lost 10 bases, and 15 bases lay in between. The CDR3 DNA follows: TGTGCCAGCAGCCGGGGGGGGGAGGTAAAACTGTTTTTT. Its protein product is CASSRGGEVKLFF.